A selection of T cell receptor beta chains follows, all from one sample in a study of shared clonotypes between healthy human individuals. Method: immunoSEQ multiplex PCR; TCRdb's copy keeps in-frame clones and lacks some. The profile shows 2,500,000 or so clones, over 85% of them singletons. Sequencing input: naive CD4+ T cells sorted from blood. All receptors derive from a man aged 18-30 years in good health. The CDR3 runs from the conserved cysteine through the conserved F or W. A D gene is named only where the DNA matches it firmly. A row's size may be missing; if present it is once, few, many or a size class.

size: .
V: TRBV11-1
J: TRBJ1-1
D: .
CDR3: CASSLAWVVGANEAFF
DNA: TGTGCCAGCAGCTTAGCCTGGGTAGTGGGAGCGAATGAAGCTTTCTTT

size: .
V: TRBV7-2
J: TRBJ2-7
D: TRBD1
CDR3: CASSLSDRESYEQYF
DNA: TGTGCCAGCAGCTTATCGGACAGGGAGAGTTACGAGCAGTACTTC

size: .
V: TRBV11-3
J: TRBJ2-3
D: .
CDR3: CASSLGGTDTQYF
DNA: TGTGCCAGCAGCTTAGGAGGGACGGATACGCAGTATTTT

size: .
V: TRBV7-2
J: TRBJ1-2
D: .
CDR3: CASSLSQGNYGYTF
DNA: TGTGCCAGCAGCTTAAGTCAGGGAAACTATGGCTACACCTTC

size: .
V: TRBV2
J: TRBJ2-1
D: .
CDR3: CASSNRPPGEQFF
DNA: TGTGCCAGCAGTAATCGGCCTCCGGGTGAGCAGTTCTTC

size: .
V: TRBV27
J: TRBJ1-2
D: .
CDR3: CASTSSWGLANYGYTF
DNA: TGTGCCAGCACCTCTAGTTGGGGGTTAGCTAACTATGGCTACACCTTC

size: .
V: TRBV27
J: TRBJ1-2
D: TRBD1
CDR3: CASSLTPLGTGDYGYTF
DNA: TGTGCCAGCAGTTTAACCCCACTGGGGACAGGGGACTATGGCTACACCTTC

size: .
V: TRBV7-2
J: TRBJ1-5
D: .
CDR3: CASANQPQHF
DNA: TGTGCCAGCGCGAATCAGCCCCAGCATTTT

size: few
V: TRBV28
J: TRBJ1-5
D: .
CDR3: CASKGTNQPQHF
DNA: TGTGCCAGCAAAGGCACCAATCAGCCCCAGCATTTT

size: few
V: TRBV5-1
J: TRBJ1-1
D: TRBD1
CDR3: CASSPGDRAPEAFF
DNA: TGCGCCAGCAGCCCCGGAGACAGGGCTCCTGAAGCTTTCTTT

size: .
V: TRBV23-1
J: TRBJ1-2
D: .
CDR3: CASSQSNPKSYGYTF
DNA: TGCGCCAGCAGTCAATCTAACCCAAAGAGCTATGGCTACACCTTC

size: .
V: TRBV6-6
J: TRBJ2-7
D: .
CDR3: CASSYQAYEQYF
DNA: TGTGCCAGCAGTTATCAGGCCTACGAGCAGTACTTC

size: .
V: TRBV9
J: TRBJ1-2
D: .
CDR3: CASGGTDTPYGYTF
DNA: TGTGCCAGCGGAGGGACCGACACCCCATATGGCTACACCTTC

size: .
V: TRBV19
J: TRBJ1-2
D: TRBD1
CDR3: CATGTGGRGYTF
DNA: TGTGCTACTGGGACAGGGGGCCGGGGCTACACCTTC

size: .
V: TRBV7-2
J: TRBJ1-2
D: .
CDR3: CASSAPASNYGYTF
DNA: TGTGCCAGCAGCGCCCCTGCATCCAACTATGGCTACACCTTC

size: .
V: TRBV6-6
J: TRBJ2-7
D: .
CDR3: CASSLTGIPTEQYF
DNA: TGTGCCAGCAGTTTAACAGGGATTCCTACGGAGCAGTACTTC

size: .
V: TRBV27
J: TRBJ2-1
D: TRBD1
CDR3: CASSSGQTYNEQFF
DNA: TGTGCCAGCAGTTCGGGACAGACTTACAATGAGCAGTTCTTC

size: .
V: TRBV6-5
J: TRBJ1-1
D: TRBD1
CDR3: CASIPTGGYEAFF
DNA: TGTGCCAGCATCCCTACAGGGGGATATGAAGCTTTCTTT

size: .
V: TRBV11-2
J: TRBJ2-5
D: .
CDR3: CASSPTQVKETQYF
DNA: TGTGCCAGCAGTCCAACACAAGTTAAAGAGACCCAGTACTTC

size: few
V: TRBV30
J: TRBJ1-5
D: TRBD1
CDR3: CAWDRGLDQPQHF
DNA: TGTGCCTGGGACAGGGGGCTCGATCAGCCCCAGCATTTT

size: once
V: TRBV7-8
J: TRBJ2-7
D: TRBD2
CDR3: CASSGLANSYEQYF
DNA: TGTGCCAGCAGCGGACTAGCAAATTCCTACGAGCAGTACTTC

size: .
V: TRBV9
J: TRBJ1-2
D: TRBD1
CDR3: CASSPDRGPSNYGYTF
DNA: TGTGCCAGCAGCCCGGACAGGGGCCCTTCTAACTATGGCTACACCTTC

size: .
V: TRBV5-4
J: TRBJ2-5
D: .
CDR3: CASSLGASRETQYF
DNA: TGTGCCAGCAGCTTGGGTGCTAGTCGAGAGACCCAGTACTTC

size: .
V: TRBV28
J: TRBJ2-7
D: TRBD1
CDR3: CASEQGSSYEQYF
DNA: TGTGCCAGCGAACAGGGGAGCTCCTACGAGCAGTACTTC

size: .
V: TRBV29-1
J: TRBJ2-1
D: TRBD2
CDR3: CSVRTSGSTNNEQFF
DNA: TGCAGCGTTAGGACTAGCGGGAGTACCAACAATGAGCAGTTCTTC

size: .
V: TRBV6-5
J: TRBJ2-1
D: TRBD1
CDR3: CASSPTGGPYNEQFF
DNA: TGTGCCAGCAGCCCCACAGGGGGCCCCTACAATGAGCAGTTCTTC

size: .
V: TRBV7-2
J: TRBJ2-1
D: TRBD1
CDR3: CASSLPSTGAEQFF
DNA: TGTGCCAGCAGCTTACCCTCCACAGGGGCTGAGCAGTTCTTC

size: once
V: TRBV5-6
J: TRBJ2-3
D: .
CDR3: CASSLRTISITDTQYF
DNA: TGTGCCAGCAGCTTACGGACAATTTCGATCACAGATACGCAGTATTTT

size: .
V: TRBV30
J: TRBJ1-1
D: .
CDR3: CAWSVRLNTEAFF
DNA: TGTGCCTGGAGTGTAAGGCTGAACACTGAAGCTTTCTTT

size: .
V: TRBV5-1
J: TRBJ2-7
D: TRBD2
CDR3: CASRPEGLAGGSIYEQYF
DNA: TGCGCCAGCCGACCCGAGGGACTAGCGGGAGGTTCAATCTACGAGCAGTACTTC

size: .
V: TRBV7-9
J: TRBJ2-7
D: TRBD2
CDR3: CASSRLAGAYEQYF
DNA: TGTGCCAGCAGCCGACTAGCGGGAGCGTACGAGCAGTACTTC

size: once
V: TRBV6-5
J: TRBJ1-2
D: .
CDR3: CASSPAPGTYGYTF
DNA: TGTGCCAGCAGTCCGGCCCCGGGGACTTATGGCTACACCTTC

size: .
V: TRBV19
J: TRBJ1-5
D: .
CDR3: CASSIRGFNQPQHF
DNA: TGTGCCAGTAGTATTAGGGGCTTCAATCAGCCCCAGCATTTT

size: .
V: TRBV15
J: TRBJ2-3
D: TRBD2
CDR3: CATSRDVGAGGADTQYF
DNA: TGTGCCACCAGCAGAGATGTTGGAGCGGGGGGGGCAGATACGCAGTATTTT

size: .
V: TRBV30
J: TRBJ1-6
D: .
CDR3: CAWSVLRTPGRDSPLHF
DNA: TGTGCCTGGAGTGTCCTCCGGACTCCGGGAAGGGATTCACCCCTCCACTTT

size: .
V: TRBV12-5
J: TRBJ2-1
D: TRBD2
CDR3: CASGSGTSGMDEQFF
DNA: TGTGCTAGTGGTTCAGGGACTAGCGGGATGGATGAGCAGTTCTTC

size: .
V: TRBV25-1
J: TRBJ2-5
D: TRBD2
CDR3: CASSEYISGRPQETQYF
DNA: TGTGCCAGCAGTGAATACATTAGCGGGAGACCCCAAGAGACCCAGTACTTC

size: .
V: TRBV7-8
J: TRBJ2-7
D: .
CDR3: CASSLMGSSYEQYF
DNA: TGTGCCAGCAGCTTAATGGGGAGCTCCTACGAGCAGTACTTC

size: once
V: TRBV7-6
J: TRBJ2-2
D: .
CDR3: CASSAPKNTGELFF
DNA: TGTGCCAGCAGCGCTCCCAAGAACACCGGGGAGCTGTTTTTT

size: .
V: TRBV29-1
J: TRBJ1-4
D: .
CDR3: CSVGRSSYEKLFF
DNA: TGCAGCGTTGGAAGGAGCAGCTATGAAAAACTGTTTTTT

size: .
V: TRBV27
J: TRBJ1-5
D: .
CDR3: CASSLFAQGGNQPQHF
DNA: TGTGCCAGCAGCCTTTTCGCGCAGGGAGGAAATCAGCCCCAGCATTTT

size: .
V: TRBV6-6
J: TRBJ2-7
D: TRBD2
CDR3: CAASGGAYEQYF
DNA: TGTGCCGCTTCGGGAGGAGCCTACGAGCAGTACTTC

size: .
V: TRBV4-1
J: TRBJ2-3
D: .
CDR3: CASSQDYRGVTDTQYF
DNA: TGCGCCAGCAGCCAAGATTACCGAGGGGTGACAGATACGCAGTATTTT

size: .
V: TRBV7-2
J: TRBJ2-4
D: TRBD1
CDR3: CASSLAGTGFMGKNIQYF
DNA: TGTGCCAGCAGCTTAGCAGGGACAGGGTTTATGGGGAAAAACATTCAGTACTTC

size: .
V: TRBV10-2
J: TRBJ2-7
D: .
CDR3: CASGHGSSYEQYF
DNA: TGCGCCAGCGGACATGGGAGCTCCTACGAGCAGTACTTC

size: .
V: TRBV13
J: TRBJ2-7
D: .
CDR3: CASSSKIRGPSYEQYF
DNA: TGTGCCAGCAGCTCCAAAATCAGGGGTCCGTCCTACGAGCAGTACTTC

size: .
V: TRBV11-2
J: TRBJ2-2
D: .
CDR3: CASRSPPGTSNTGELFF
DNA: TGTGCCAGCAGGTCACCTCCCGGGACTTCTAACACCGGGGAGCTGTTTTTT

size: .
V: TRBV7-9
J: TRBJ2-2
D: TRBD1
CDR3: CASSQRQGHSSLFF
DNA: TGTGCCAGCAGCCAAAGACAGGGCCACTCCTCGCTGTTTTTT

size: .
V: TRBV5-1
J: TRBJ2-3
D: TRBD1
CDR3: CASSLTGGVSVSTDTQYF
DNA: TGCGCCAGCAGCTTGACAGGGGGCGTATCAGTCAGCACAGATACGCAGTATTTT

size: .
V: TRBV7-3
J: TRBJ2-2
D: .
CDR3: CASSSGLLNTGELFF
DNA: TGTGCCAGCAGCTCGGGACTCTTGAACACCGGGGAGCTGTTTTTT

size: .
V: TRBV7-9
J: TRBJ1-6
D: TRBD1
CDR3: CASSSRQGAVNSPLHF
DNA: TGTGCCAGCAGCTCCCGTCAGGGGGCAGTTAATTCACCCCTCCACTTT

size: .
V: TRBV6-5
J: TRBJ2-7
D: .
CDR3: CASTGGLRDEQYF
DNA: TGTGCCAGCACCGGGGGGCTCAGGGACGAGCAGTACTTC

size: .
V: TRBV5-4
J: TRBJ1-2
D: .
CDR3: CASSLGGGYTF
DNA: TGTGCCAGCAGCTTAGGAGGCGGCTACACCTTC

size: .
V: TRBV5-1
J: TRBJ2-3
D: .
CDR3: CASSLLGQFTDTQYF
DNA: TGCGCCAGCAGCCTATTAGGACAGTTCACAGATACGCAGTATTTT